A selection of T cell receptor beta chains follows, all from one sample in a study of response to subunit inactivated influenza vaccine. TCRdb re-called the RT-PCR reads with MiXCR, one entry per CDR3 protein. The sample consists of about 570,000 distinct CDR3 sequences, approximately 10% of them appearing once. The sample also formed part of further work on T cells expressing NK-cell markers.

The specimen was PBMCs from blood, collected on the day of vaccination. The receptors were sampled from a man between 50 and 59 years old who received an inactivated influenza vaccine. Both conserved end residues are part of each CDR3. D genes are given only for firm matches. Clone size, where shown, is once, few, many, or a class for clones that have expanded.

V gene,clone size,J gene,D gene,CDR3 DNA,CDR3 protein
TRBV28,few,TRBJ1-2,-,TGTGCCAGCAGAACCGGGACCACTAACTATGGCTACACCTTC,CASRTGTTNYGYTF
TRBV5-1,few,TRBJ2-5,TRBD1,TGCGCCAGCAGCCCCGGGACAGGGGTCGAAGAGACCCAGTACTTC,CASSPGTGVEETQYF
TRBV4-3,-,TRBJ2-1,TRBD2,TGCGCCAGCAGCCAAGATGATCCTAGCGGGGCTCTGTACAATGAGCAGTTCTTC,CASSQDDPSGALYNEQFF
TRBV7-2,-,TRBJ2-5,-,TGTGCCAGCAGCTTAATGCCAGTACAAGAGACCCAGTACTTC,CASSLMPVQETQYF
TRBV20-1,few,TRBJ2-7,-,TGCAGTGCTAGAGATCCATCTCGGCCGTCGGGCGAGCAGTACTTC,CSARDPSRPSGEQYF
TRBV20-1,-,TRBJ1-5,-,TGCAGTGCCCAACGTTTAAATCAGCCCCAGCATTTT,CSAQRLNQPQHF
TRBV9,-,TRBJ2-3,TRBD2,TGTGCCAGCAGCGTAGATCCTAGCGGGAGATTCGATACGCAGTATTTT,CASSVDPSGRFDTQYF
TRBV14,-,TRBJ2-3,TRBD2,TGTGCCAGCAGCCAAGATCGAGGTAGCGGGACTCGAGATACGCAGTATTTT,CASSQDRGSGTRDTQYF
TRBV18,-,TRBJ2-3,-,TGTGCCAGCTCCCCCCGCCAGGATACGCAGTATTTT,CASSPRQDTQYF
TRBV19,-,TRBJ2-1,TRBD2,TGTGCCAGTAGTATCCCGATCGTAGCGGGAGGGTACGGTGAGCAGTTCTTC,CASSIPIVAGGYGEQFF
TRBV4-1,-,TRBJ2-1,-,TGCGCCAGCAGTCGGTTGGGGGGGCTGCCCTACAATGAGCAGTTCTTC,CASSRLGGLPYNEQFF
TRBV2,few,TRBJ2-7,-,TGTGCCAGCAACAGCGCCTACGAGCAGTACTTC,CASNSAYEQYF
TRBV27,-,TRBJ2-7,TRBD1,TGTGCCAGCAGTTTACAGGACAGGACCTACGAGCAGTACTTC,CASSLQDRTYEQYF
TRBV12-3/TRBV12-4,-,TRBJ2-1,-,TGTGCCAGCAGCACCGGGACTCGCTATTACAATGAGCAGTTCTTC,CASSTGTRYYNEQFF
TRBV9,many,TRBJ2-2,-,TGTGCCAGCAGCCCTAGGGGGGTTTTGAGCACCGGGGAGCTGTTTTTT,CASSPRGVLSTGELFF
TRBV12-3/TRBV12-4,few,TRBJ2-7,-,TGTGCCAGCACAAACCAGGGTCCCTACGAGCAGTACTTC,CASTNQGPYEQYF
TRBV6-1,-,TRBJ2-5,-,TGTGCCAGCAGCGAGGGGGGGACAGCACAAGAGACCCAGTACTTC,CASSEGGTAQETQYF
TRBV6-5,few,TRBJ1-2,TRBD1,TGTGCCAGCAGGTCGACAGGGGTAGGCTACACCTTC,CASRSTGVGYTF
TRBV7-9,few,TRBJ2-1,-,TGTGCCAGCAGCTTAGTAACGGCTGGTGAGCAGTTCTTC,CASSLVTAGEQFF
TRBV10-3,many,TRBJ2-7,TRBD1,TGTGCCATCAGGGGACAGGGTGGTTCCTACGAGCAGTACTTC,CAIRGQGGSYEQYF
TRBV7-2,few,TRBJ2-3,TRBD2,TGTGCCAGCAGCTTGGGACTAGCGGGGATCTACACAGATACGCAGTATTTT,CASSLGLAGIYTDTQYF
TRBV4-1,few,TRBJ1-2,-,TGCGCCAGCAGCCAAGCGGGACACGAGGTCGGGGGCTACACCTTC,CASSQAGHEVGGYTF
TRBV18,many,TRBJ2-5,-,TGTGCCAGCTCACCAGGGACCCAAGAGACCCAGTACTTC,CASSPGTQETQYF
TRBV3-1,-,TRBJ2-3,-,TGTGCCAGCTCCGGCCTTTTCGGAGATACGCAGTATTTT,CASSGLFGDTQYF
TRBV6-1,-,TRBJ2-5,TRBD1,TGTGCCAGCAGTGAGACAGGGCAAGAGACCCAGTACTTC,CASSETGQETQYF
TRBV5-1,few,TRBJ2-2,TRBD1,TGCGCCAGTAGACAGGGGCCAACGAACACCGGGGAGCTGTTTTTT,CASRQGPTNTGELFF
TRBV28,few,TRBJ2-1,TRBD2,TGTGCCAGCAGTCCGACTAGCGGGAACGTAAAAATATACAATGAGCAGTTCTTC,CASSPTSGNVKIYNEQFF
TRBV5-1,-,TRBJ1-2,-,TGCGCCAGCAGCTTGGGGGGCCAAGCGCTCTATGGCTACACCTTC,CASSLGGQALYGYTF
TRBV15,few,TRBJ2-7,TRBD2,TGTGCCACCAGCGGCACTAGCGGAATAATGTTC,CATSGTSGIMF
TRBV6-1,-,TRBJ2-7,-,TGTGCCAGCAGTGTAAAGGTCTCCTCCTACGAGCAGTACTTC,CASSVKVSSYEQYF
TRBV5-1,few,TRBJ1-1,TRBD1,TGCGCCAGCAGCTCGGACAGGGGACTTGAAGCTTTCTTT,CASSSDRGLEAFF
TRBV20-1,few,TRBJ1-6,-,TGCAGTGCCTCCGACAGCTCCTATAATTCACCCCTCCACTTT,CSASDSSYNSPLHF
TRBV7-2,many,TRBJ1-4,-,TGTGCCAGCAGCTTAGGTTCAGCAACTAATGAAAAACTGTTTTTT,CASSLGSATNEKLFF
TRBV2,-,TRBJ1-1,TRBD1,TGTGCCAGCAGTTGGACAGGGAATAGATTAGGAATGAACACTGAAGCTTTCTTT,CASSWTGNRLGMNTEAFF
TRBV20-1,few,TRBJ2-7,-,TGCAGTGCTAGCAGGGGCCCCAACCGCGAGCAGTACTTC,CSASRGPNREQYF